This T cell receptor (beta chain) was sequenced for a study of yellow fever vaccine responses in identical twins. This clonotype has only a few counts. The antigen is not known. TCRdb re-analysed the RT-PCR reads in MiXCR, keeping a single row per CDR3 protein. The sample consists of roughly 4,700 distinct CDR3 sequences, 75% to 85% of them appearing once. Germline CDR1 is MDHEN and CDR2 is SYDVKM. This CDR3 is 15 amino acids long. The ends were cut back, 6 bases at V and 0 bases at J, with 12 bases in the middle. Study-level points and caveats: Twin vaccine T cell responses reportedly seemed partly convergent, partly personalized.

The clonotype originates from a woman younger than 30 who received the yellow fever vaccine. The source was T cells from blood (PBMCs), unsorted or a sorted subset (not recorded which), collected before or after yellow fever vaccination (not recorded which). J is TRBJ2-4 and V is TRBV28; D perhaps matches TRBD1 (6 bases). CDR3 DNA sequence: TGTGCCAGCAGCGACAGGCAACTAGCCAAAAACATTCAGTACTTC. It specifies CASSDRQLAKNIQYF.